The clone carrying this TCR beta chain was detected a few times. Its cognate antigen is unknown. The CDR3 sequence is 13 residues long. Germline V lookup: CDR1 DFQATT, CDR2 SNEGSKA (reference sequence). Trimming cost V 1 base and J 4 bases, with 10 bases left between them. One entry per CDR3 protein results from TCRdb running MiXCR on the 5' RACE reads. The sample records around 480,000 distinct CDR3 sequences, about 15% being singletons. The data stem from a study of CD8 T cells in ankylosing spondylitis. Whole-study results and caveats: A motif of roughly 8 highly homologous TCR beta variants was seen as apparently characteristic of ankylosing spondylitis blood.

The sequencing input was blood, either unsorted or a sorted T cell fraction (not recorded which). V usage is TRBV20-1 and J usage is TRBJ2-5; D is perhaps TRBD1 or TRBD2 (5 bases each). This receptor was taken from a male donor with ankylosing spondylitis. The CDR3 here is CSARAGGGETQYF. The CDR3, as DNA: TGCAGTGCTAGAGCTGGGGGTGGAGAGACCCAGTACTTC.